This T cell receptor (beta chain) was retrieved from a study of blood T cell repertoires in COVID-19. The CDR3 spans 14 residues. Trimming stripped 4 bases from V and 1 base from J, with 11 bases between. Germline values: CDR1 SGHTS, CDR2 YDEGEE. This table comes from immunoSEQ multiplex PCR, and its TCRdb copy is limited to in-frame clones, with some not included. Of under 250,000 clones listed, 86% were seen once; the top ten hold roughly 5.2%. The sequenced sample consisted of peripheral blood. This chain uses TRBV5-8 with TRBJ2-5; D is possibly TRBD2 (6 bases). The sequence derives from an elderly woman with COVID-19, enrolled during active disease. The CDR3 is CASSGGTAQETQYF. As DNA, the CDR3 is TGTGCCAGCAGCGGGGGGACGGCCCAAGAGACCCAGTACTTC. Together with reference TRBV5-8 and TRBJ2-5, the CDR3 gives the full variable domain: EAGVTQSPTHLIKTRGQQATLRCSPISGHTSVYWYQQALGLGLQFLLWYDEGEERNRGNFPPRFSGRQFPNYSSELNVNALELEDSALYLCASSGGTAQETQYFGPGTRLLVL.